This is a list of T cell receptor beta chains from one sample in a study of IL-32 and malignant T cell survival in cutaneous lymphoma. Measured with immunoSEQ multiplex PCR; TCRdb has only the in-frame clones, and not every one. The sample contains around 2,000 clones, around 80% of which appear only once. The sample consisted of blood, taken on day 0. These receptors all come from a human donor with cutaneous T cell lymphoma. CDR3s include the opening cysteine and the closing phenylalanine or tryptophan. Each record gives: D gene, J gene, V gene, clone size, CDR3 DNA, CDR3 protein. A D gene is named only where the DNA matches it firmly. Expanded clones are given a class, and other clones once, few, many or no size at all.

>-|TRBJ2-7|TRBV7-6|-
TGTGCCAGCAGCCCGGGCGGATACGAGCAGTACTTC
CASSPGGYEQYF
>-|TRBJ2-3|TRBV5-1|-
TGCGCCAGCAGCGCTTCAACCTCGGGAGATACGCAGTATTTT
CASSASTSGDTQYF
>TRBD2|TRBJ2-1|TRBV7-2|once
TGTGCCAGCAGCAGTAGCGGGGGGTTGGATGAGCAGTTCTTC
CASSSSGGLDEQFF
>-|TRBJ1-2|TRBV25-1|-
TGTGCCAGCAGTGCTCCGGGAATCTATGGCTACACCTTC
CASSAPGIYGYTF
>-|TRBJ2-6|TRBV29-1|-
TGCAGCGCCAGGAGCGGAATGGGGGCCAACGTCCTGACTTTC
CSARSGMGANVLTF
>-|TRBJ2-5|TRBV6-5|once
TGTGCCAGCCGACATCGTGATCGCCAAGAGACCCAGTACTTC
CASRHRDRQETQYF
>-|TRBJ2-1|TRBV7-9|-
TGTGCCAGCAGCTTAGGGACGAGCTCCTACAATGAGCAGTTCTTC
CASSLGTSSYNEQFF
>-|TRBJ2-1|TRBV5-5|-
TGTGCCAGCAGCTTACACATCAATGAGCAGTTCTTC
CASSLHINEQFF
>-|TRBJ2-1|TRBV7-2|-
TGTGCCAGCAGCTTAGGGCAGGCGACCTACAATGAGCAGTTCTTC
CASSLGQATYNEQFF
>-|TRBJ2-3|TRBV2|-
TGTGCCAGCAGTGAGCGTGGCTACCCCACAGATACGCAGTATTTT
CASSERGYPTDTQYF
>TRBD2|TRBJ2-5|TRBV13|few
TGTGCCAGCAGTCCACTAGCGGCACAAGAGACCCAGTACTTC
CASSPLAAQETQYF
>-|TRBJ2-7|TRBV9|-
TGTGCCAGCAGCTTCCTAGCGTCCTCCTACGAGCAGTACTTC
CASSFLASSYEQYF
>-|TRBJ2-1|TRBV6-5|-
TGTGCCAGCGGTGAGGGGTACAATGAGCAGTTCTTC
CASGEGYNEQFF
>TRBD2|TRBJ2-1|TRBV27|-
TGTGCCAGCAGACGAGCGGGAGGGGACAATGAGCAGTTCTTC
CASRRAGGDNEQFF
>-|TRBJ1-2|TRBV6-5|medium-sized
TGTGCCAGCAGTTATACCTCCTACCTAGGCAACTATGGCTACACCTTC
CASSYTSYLGNYGYTF
>-|TRBJ2-7|TRBV7-2|-
TGTGCCAGCAGCGACAGCTACGAGCAGTACTTC
CASSDSYEQYF
>-|TRBJ2-1|TRBV7-6|-
TGTGCCAGCAGCTTTTCAATAGGGGGAGTGGGGTCCTACAATGAGCAGTTCTTC
CASSFSIGGVGSYNEQFF
>-|TRBJ1-1|TRBV7-9|-
TGTGCCAGCAGCGCCGGGACACCGAACACTGAAGCTTTCTTT
CASSAGTPNTEAFF
>-|TRBJ1-5|TRBV5-4|few
TGTGCCAGCAGCCAAGGGCCGGGGGTGTTTAAGCCCCAGCATTTT
CASSQGPGVFKPQHF
>TRBD1|TRBJ1-2|TRBV7-9|-
TGCGCCAGCAGCCATCGGACAGGGCGGGAGTGCACCTTC
CASSHRTGRECTF
>TRBD2|TRBJ2-2|TRBV5-1|-
TGCGCCAGCAGCTTAAAGGGACTAGCGGGAGCCGGGGAGCTGTTTTTT
CASSLKGLAGAGELFF
>TRBD1|TRBJ2-6|TRBV7-9|-
TGTGCCAGCAGCCCAGGGACAGCCCTTAGGCCTGGGGCCAACGTCCTGACTTTC
CASSPGTALRPGANVLTF
>TRBD1|TRBJ1-2|TRBV14|-
TGTGCCAGCAGCCCCTATGGACAGGGAGACTATGGCTACACCTTC
CASSPYGQGDYGYTF
>-|TRBJ2-5|TRBV7-3|-
TGTGCCAGCAGCTTAAAGCTAGGGGGGGATGATCCCCAGTACTTC
CASSLKLGGDDPQYF
>TRBD2|TRBJ2-7|TRBV30|-
TGTGCCTGGAATGCGGGGGGCCGATTTAGGTACGAGCAGTACTTC
CAWNAGGRFRYEQYF
>-|TRBJ2-7|TRBV5-3|-
TGCGCCAGCAGCCAAAGAACAGGAAGGGAGCAGTACTTC
CASSQRTGREQYF
>-|TRBJ2-7|TRBV7-9|-
TGTGCCAGCAGCTTCCTAGCGTCCTCCTACGAGCAGTACTTC
CASSFLASSYEQYF
>TRBD1|TRBJ2-1|TRBV7-8|-
TGTGCCAGTTCCGGGACAGGGGGATGGAATGAGCAGTTCTTC
CASSGTGGWNEQFF
>TRBD2|TRBJ2-1|TRBV29-1|-
TGCAGCGCTCTAGCGGGGGGCCTGGCCGAGCAGTTCTTC
CSALAGGLAEQFF
>-|TRBJ2-6|TRBV7-7|-
TGTGCCAGCAGCCCGCGCTTAGTGCCACAAAGTCGGGCCAACGTCCTGACTTTC
CASSPRLVPQSRANVLTF
>-|TRBJ2-4|TRBV2|-
TGTGCCAGCAGTGAACAGGGAGTCAAAAACATTCAGTACTTC
CASSEQGVKNIQYF
>TRBD1|TRBJ2-7|TRBV7-3|-
TGTGCCAGCAGCCCATCACAGGGGGCCGAGCAGTACTTC
CASSPSQGAEQYF
>TRBD2|TRBJ2-5|TRBV7-9|-
TGTGCCAGCAGCCCCGGACTAGAAGAGACCCAGTACTTC
CASSPGLEETQYF
>-|TRBJ2-1|TRBV28|-
TGTGCCAGCAGTTTCAGGTGGTCAGGTGAGCAGTTCTTC
CASSFRWSGEQFF
>TRBD2|TRBJ2-2|TRBV5-6|-
TGTGCCAGCAGCGGGAGCGGGAGAAACACCGGGGAGCTGTTTTTT
CASSGSGRNTGELFF
>-|TRBJ1-4|TRBV11-2|-
TGTGCCAGCAGCTCGCAGGGGATAGGTGAAAAACTGTTTTTT
CASSSQGIGEKLFF
>-|TRBJ2-6|TRBV28|-
TGTGCCAGCAGCCGAGGGGGGGTCCTCTCTGGGGCCAACGTCCTGACTTTC
CASSRGGVLSGANVLTF
>-|TRBJ2-1|TRBV9|-
TGTGCCAGCAGCCTGGGTGGTAGCTACAATGAGCAGTTCTTC
CASSLGGSYNEQFF
>-|TRBJ2-1|TRBV10-1|-
TGCGCCAGCAGTTCCGGGCCCAACAATGAGCAGTTCTTC
CASSSGPNNEQFF
>-|TRBJ1-5|TRBV5-1|-
TGCGCCAGCAGATCGGGGTTTGGCGGGCCAGGAGAGCCCCAGCATTTT
CASRSGFGGPGEPQHF
>-|TRBJ2-2|TRBV7-9|once
TGTGCCAGCAGCTTAGAGGGACGAAGCCCCGGGGAGCTGTTTTTT
CASSLEGRSPGELFF
>-|TRBJ2-7|TRBV16|once
TGTGCCAGCAGCCAATGGGAGGACACCTACGAGCAGTACTTC
CASSQWEDTYEQYF
>-|TRBJ2-2|TRBV6-5|-
TGTGCCAGCAGTTACTTTCCGAGCACCGGGGAGCTGTTTTTT
CASSYFPSTGELFF
>TRBD1|TRBJ1-1|TRBV2|-
TGTGCCAGCAGCGATGATCCTGGGACAGGGCCCACTGAAGCTTTCTTT
CASSDDPGTGPTEAFF
>-|TRBJ2-1|TRBV27|-
TGTGCCAGCAGTTGGGGTAGCTCCGGTAATGAGCAGTTCTTC
CASSWGSSGNEQFF
>-|TRBJ2-7|TRBV4-1|once
TGCGCCAGCAGCCAATTCGGGACCCTAAACTACGAGCAGTACTTC
CASSQFGTLNYEQYF
>TRBD2|TRBJ2-7|TRBV2|once
TGTGCCAGCAGTGAAGGGGGGAGGGCCGCTTTCTACGAGCAGTACTTC
CASSEGGRAAFYEQYF
>-|TRBJ2-7|TRBV14|-
TGTGCCAGCAGCGACGACAGGATTCGTTACGAGCAGTACTTC
CASSDDRIRYEQYF
>-|TRBJ2-1|TRBV6-6|-
TGTGCCAGCAGTCACGGGGGACCCCTCAATGAGCAGTTCTTC
CASSHGGPLNEQFF
>TRBD1|TRBJ1-2|TRBV13|-
TGTGCCAGCAGCCCGGACAGGGCTTGGGATGGCTACACCTTC
CASSPDRAWDGYTF